This T cell receptor beta chain came from a study of blood T cell repertoires in COVID-19 (dated by TCRdb to 2019 to 2021). About the study as a whole: The collaborator samples originated in the United States, Italy and Spain and spanned the acute and convalescent phases of COVID-19. Samples were obtained from the ongoing ImmuneRACE study (first 160 participants) and from 1,000 to 1,500 subjects provided by 6 global collaborators. The repertoires were released in a freely available public database meant as a resource for research on the immune response to SARS-CoV-2. Where available, HLA class I and class II types were taken from metadata supplied by the sample provider and were not determined by assay-based typing. Subjects who had been exposed to COVID-19, were actively infected with it, or had recovered from it provided the deeply sampled blood TCRbeta repertoires that made up the dataset. The prospective study material was composed of cDNA or gDNA derived from T cells, B-cell-depleted T cells, or PBMCs. Nearly every sample came with metadata listing a de-identified subject ID, COVID-19 status, age in years and sex.

The germline V gene supplies CDR1 MDHEN and CDR2 SYDVKM. CDR3 length: 14 amino acids, cysteine to phenylalanine. Only the CDR3 region is kept as DNA, spanning 42 bases read in frame from base 1. The germline V and J ends show losses of 3 bases and 5 bases respectively, and no gene match explains 5 bases of the junction. The investigation overall reported the following: Clinical and demographic metadata were provided uncurated, with the amount varying by source and participant.

The immunoSEQ Assay, a bias-controlled multiplex PCR, was used to amplify TCRbeta CDR3 regions from genomic DNA. The paper's processing steps were these. Nucleated cell counts per sample were estimated from amplification of reference gene primers within the assay. To quantify the absolute abundance of each unique TCRbeta CDR3 rearrangement, sequence reads were collapsed and filtered. For each sample, productive Simpson clonality was calculated as the square root of Simpson's diversity index across productive rearrangements. TCRdb obtained this table from immuneACCESS and retained in-frame rearrangements with V and J assigned. These tables miss some clones; where compared with another copy, unresolved V genes account for less than half of the shortfall, and the remainder is unexplained. V and J calls and clone size follow that table, whereas D and trimming were derived from the DNA. The sample data list approximately 400,000 clones, and roughly 90% of these were observed just once. The ten biggest clones cover 0.95% to 1.5% of the sample.

Turning to this clone: The clone's antigen remains unknown. One base away there is no much larger clone; base qualities are not given.

Each collaborating institution followed its own protocols to collect whole blood in K2EDTA tubes. Collaborator samples were shipped for TCRbeta analysis as frozen whole blood, isolated PBMCs, or DNA extracted from either sample type. The origin of this receptor is a middle-aged man with acute or convalescent COVID-19. In this chain, TRBV28 is recombined with TRBJ2-5, and TRBD2 matches 8 of the central bases. Sequenced material: peripheral blood. The DNA sequence reads TGTGCCAGCAGTTTTGCGGGGGGCACCGAGACCCAGTACTTC. Its coded protein is CASSFAGGTETQYF.